This T cell receptor (beta chain) is drawn from a study of T-cell reconstitution after alpha-beta-depleted transplantation in children. Remarks on this clonotype: The target antigen is unknown.

V was pared by 4 bases and J by 1 base, with 9 bases of the junction left unmatched. The length of the CDR3 is 16 residues. Per the germline V gene, CDR1 is MNHEY and CDR2 is SVGEGT. Preparation of the TCRbeta library involved a method that used unique molecular identifiers. TCRdb fed the PCR reads into MiXCR, producing one record per CDR3 protein. The sample includes just under 350,000 distinct CDR3 sequences, 15% to 20% of them seen just once. Whole-study results and caveats: At day 60, the high TCRbeta diversity found in some patients originated from recipient T cells and thymic progenitors that had survived. Approximately two months post-transplant, alpha-beta T cells reportedly originated from several hundred expanded graft clones. T-cell counts and diversity at one year following transplant were attributed mainly to newly produced T cells.

The sequence derives from a male patient under 10 years old who had a stem cell transplant for acute lymphoblastic leukemia, so the T cells may come from the graft donor. The sequences come from PBMCs, mostly from graft donor cells, collected 360 days after TCRalphabeta/CD19-depleted stem cell transplant. The rearrangement joins TRBV6-2 or TRBV6-3 to TRBJ1-1; 7 nucleotides agree with TRBD1. The chain's CDR3 is CASSSHAGTENTEAFF. CDR3 nucleotide sequence: TGTGCCAGCAGTTCTCACGCCGGGACAGAGAACACTGAAGCTTTCTTT.